This T cell receptor beta chain was identified during a study of CD8 T cells in ankylosing spondylitis. At least ten counts were recorded for this clonotype. Antigen: not known. CDR1 SGDLS and CDR2 YYNGEE come from the germline V gene. This CDR3 comprises 14 residues. Deletions cut 4 bases from V and 8 bases from J, with 16 bases between. TCRdb reprocessed the 5' RACE reads via MiXCR and lists one record per CDR3 protein. The sample shows roughly 39,000 distinct CDR3 sequences, roughly 2.5% of them seen only once. Study-level findings and limits: Matched ankylosing spondylitis synovial fluid reportedly showed significant enrichment of disease-linked clones.

The sequenced sample consisted of blood, either unsorted or a sorted T cell fraction (not recorded which). V gene TRBV9 combines with J gene TRBJ2-1; D is possibly TRBD1 or TRBD2 (5 bases each). The TCR originated in a male donor with ankylosing spondylitis or in good health (not recorded which). CDR3 DNA: TGTGCCAGCAGCCTCGGGACCGTTGTCGATGAGCAGTTCTTC. The encoded protein is CASSLGTVVDEQFF.